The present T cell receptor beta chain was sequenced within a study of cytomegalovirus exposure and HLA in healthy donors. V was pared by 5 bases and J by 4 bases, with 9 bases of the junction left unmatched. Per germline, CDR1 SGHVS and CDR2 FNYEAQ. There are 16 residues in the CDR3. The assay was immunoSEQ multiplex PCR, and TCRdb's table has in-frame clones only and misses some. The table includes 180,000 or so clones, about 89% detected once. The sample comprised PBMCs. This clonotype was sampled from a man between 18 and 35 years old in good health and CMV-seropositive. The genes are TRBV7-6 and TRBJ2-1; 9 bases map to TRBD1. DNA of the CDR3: TGTGCCAGCAGCCGACGGGGAGGACAGGGGTACAATGAGCAGTTCTTC. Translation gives CASSRRGGQGYNEQFF.